Shown below are 32 T cell receptor beta chains from a single sample sequenced in a study of T cell repertoires in cytomegalovirus infection (dated by TCRdb to between 2018 and 2021). The label giving this sample's treatment or condition can be read as: in vitro stimulation with specific CMV peptide epitopes to enrich CMV-specific T cells. Their specific antigens are unknown. The listed sequencing device is Illumina HiSeq 1500. The public sequencing data were trimmed at Q25 with fastp and processed into clonotypes with MiXCR by TCRdb, which kept only in-frame beta chains. Every entry covers one CDR3 protein and lists the most common genes and DNA from its rows. In this sample the table shows over 100,000 distinct CDR3 sequences, less than 30% of which occur a single time. The top ten hold about 81% of the sample. The sample was CD8+ T cells from cultured PBMCs, taken from culture after CMV antigen stimulation. Receptors originate from a human donor in good health (CMV status not recorded). Some clones in this sample may be carry-over from other donors' samples.

The V call is TRBV20-1, the J call TRBJ2-7, with TRBD2 matching over 8 bases. The CDR3 spans 14 residues. The V gene end was trimmed by 3 bases and the J gene end by 7 bases; junction bases not matched to a gene: 11. The germline gives CDR1 DFQATT, CDR2 SNEGSKA (reference sequence). The CDR3: CSARGSGGTWEQYF. CDR3 nucleotide sequence: TGCAGTGCTAGGGGGAGCGGGGGAACTTGGGAGCAGTACTTC.

The rearrangement uses TRBV7-8 and TRBJ1-5; no clear D gene. This CDR3 is 14 amino acids long. Germline values: CDR1 SGHVS, CDR2 FQNEAQ. Trimming pared 2 bases from V and 5 bases from J, leaving 10 bases between. The CDR3 loop reads CASSLRFYDQPQHF. CDR3 nucleotides: TGTGCCAGCAGCTTACGGTTTTACGATCAGCCCCAGCATTTT.

J is TRBJ2-2 and V is TRBV9, with a weak D call TRBD1 (5 bases). Trimming shortened V by 0 bases and J by 0 bases, and 9 bases separated the two germline ends. The CDR3 is 16 amino acids. Per the germline V gene, CDR1 is SGDLS and CDR2 is YYNGEE. In nucleotides, the CDR3 is TGTGCCAGCAGCGTAGGACAGCAGGCGAACACCGGGGAGCTGTTTTTT. Translation gives CASSVGQQANTGELFF.

This rearrangement joins TRBV30 to TRBJ1-4; D might be TRBD1 (5 bases). Germline-derived CDR1 and CDR2 are GTSNPN and SVGIG (reference sequence). This CDR3 has 17 residues. V lost 2 bases, J lost 4 bases, and 20 bases lay in between. The CDR3 loop is CAWSSLWRGVNNEKLFF. CDR3 DNA: TGTGCCTGGAGTAGCCTCTGGCGGGGGGTGAATAATGAAAAACTGTTTTTT. The full variable domain, rest sourced from reference TRBV30 and TRBJ1-4, is SQTIHQWPATLVQPVGSPLSLECTVEGTSNPNLYWYRQAAGRGLQLLFYSVGIGQISSEVPQNLSASRPQDRQFILSSKKLLLSDSGFYLCAWSSLWRGVNNEKLFFGSGTQLSVL.

The chain recombines TRBV10-3 with TRBJ2-7, with 9 nucleotides matching TRBD2. CDR3 length: 11 amino acids. Unmatched junction bases numbered 3, after V lost 11 bases and J lost 4 bases. Germline CDR1 reads ENHRY; CDR2 reads SYGVKD. The CDR3 DNA sequence: TGTGCCGCGGGGGGGGGTTACGAGCAGTACTTC. Amino acid sequence: CAAGGGYEQYF.

The J gene is TRBJ2-2, the V gene TRBV5-5; no clear D. Trimming left V 4 bases short and J 4 bases short, with 8 bases between. The CDR3 spans 13 residues. Germline V gene sequence: CDR1 SGHKS, CDR2 YYEKEE (reference sequence). CDR3 loop: CASSLASTGELFF. The CDR3 DNA follows: TGTGCCAGCAGCCTCGCGTCCACCGGGGAGCTGTTTTTT.

Concerning this clonotype itself: This may arise from a read error, as a much more abundant clone is one base away. The V and J genes are TRBV19 and TRBJ2-1; 9 bases match TRBD2. The CDR3 contains 15 residues. After removal of 3 bases from V and 13 bases from J, the junction contained 13 bases not matched to a gene. Germline V lookup: CDR1 LNHDA, CDR2 SQIVND (reference sequence). The CDR3 spells CASSISASGVTDQFF. CDR3 in DNA: TGTGCCAGTAGTATCTCGGCTAGCGGGGTTACTGATCAGTTCTTC.

CDR3 protein: CASSTYDSQETQYF. The DNA for the CDR3 is TGTGCCAGCAGTACGTACGACAGCCAAGAGACCCAGTACTTC. The chain carries TRBV27 and TRBJ2-5, with a tentative D call TRBD1 (5 bases). The CDR3 runs to 14 residues. CDR1 and CDR2 (germline): MNHEY, SMNVEV (reference sequence). V was clipped by 5 bases and J by 1 base, with 11 bases between them.

The chain combines TRBV3-1 with TRBJ2-1; D call uncertain. The germline V gene has CDR1 LGHDT and CDR2 YNNKEL (reference sequence). The ends were cut back, 3 bases at V and 7 bases at J, with 7 bases in the middle. This CDR3 has 12 amino acids. Here the CDR3 reads CASSHGSNEQFF. The CDR3 DNA sequence: TGTGCCAGCAGCCATGGCAGTAATGAGCAGTTCTTC.

The chain couples TRBV7-8 to TRBJ2-3, with D perhaps matching TRBD2 (6 bases). The CDR3 consists of 16 residues. Germline V CDR1 and CDR2: SGHVS, FQNEAQ. The V end was cut by 1 base, the J end by 1 base, with 12 bases between. In DNA form, the CDR3 reads TGTGCCAGCAGCTTAGAGGCGGGGCAGGGCACAGATACGCAGTATTTT. Amino acids: CASSLEAGQGTDTQYF.

This clonotype appeared once. With a much larger clone just one base away, this may be a read error. The chain has TRBV2 and TRBJ1-1; possible D gene TRBD1, 5 bases. The CDR3 runs 13 residues. The germline V gene has CDR1 SNHLY and CDR2 FYNNEI. The CDR3 DNA reads TGTGTCAGCACCCTGGGGGGGGACACTGAAGCTTTCTTT. Translating gives CVSTLGGDTEAFF.

This clonotype was seen only a few times. The genes are TRBV12-3 or TRBV12-4 and TRBJ1-6; D gene uncertain. V was cut by 2 bases and J by 6 bases, with 11 bases left in between. The CDR3 totals 15 residues. The CDR3 protein is CASSLNGVGNSPLHF. Here the CDR3 DNA reads TGTGCCAGCAGTTTAAACGGGGTTGGTAATTCACCCCTCCACTTT.

The genes are TRBV11-2 and TRBJ1-6, with D uncertain. The CDR3 has 13 amino acids. Germline V lookup: CDR1 SGHAT, CDR2 FQNNGV. Trimming cost V 5 bases and J 7 bases, with 9 bases left between them. The CDR3 protein is CASSQAGNSPLHF. The CDR3 DNA reads TGTGCCAGCAGCCAAGCCGGGAATTCACCCCTCCACTTT.

This clonotype has just a few counts. This sequence joins TRBV2 and TRBJ2-7; no clear D. CDR1 is SNHLY, CDR2 FYNNEI, per germline. V lost 7 bases to trimming and J lost 0 bases, with 13 bases between them. This CDR3 contains 14 residues. The CDR3 region is CASTKVRASYEQYF. For the CDR3, the DNA is TGTGCCAGCACCAAAGTTCGGGCCTCCTACGAGCAGTACTTC. The full variable domain, in which reference TRBV2 and TRBJ2-7 provide the parts outside the CDR3, is EPEVTQTPSHQVTQMGQEVILRCVPISNHLYFYWYRQILGQKVEFLVSFYNNEISEKSEIFDDQFSVERPDGSNFTLKIRSTKLEDSAMYFCASTKVRASYEQYFGPGTRLTVT.

The V call is TRBV7-2, the J call TRBJ1-5; D possibly corresponds to TRBD1 (5 bases). The germline gives CDR1 SGHTA, CDR2 FQGNSA. This CDR3 region has 15 residues. V shed 5 bases and J shed 1 base, with 12 bases lying between them. The DNA for the CDR3 is TGTGCCAGCAGCCTCGGGGGGGGGAGCAATCAGCCCCAGCATTTT. Its protein product is CASSLGGGSNQPQHF.

This clonotype has a handful of counts. The CDR3 here is CASSSTGGTGELFF. The CDR3 DNA is TGTGCCAGCAGCTCGACAGGGGGAACCGGGGAGCTGTTTTTT. The chain links TRBV7-8 to TRBJ2-2, with 9 bases lining up with TRBD1. After removal of 4 bases from V and 5 bases from J, the junction contained 2 bases not matched to a gene. The length of the CDR3 is 14 residues. The germline V gene has CDR1 SGHVS and CDR2 FQNEAQ.

The V gene is TRBV6-5, the J gene TRBJ2-1; D uncertain. From germline, CDR1 is MNHEY and CDR2 SVGAGI. The V gene lost 1 base and the J gene lost 0 bases, with 7 bases spanning the gap. The length of the CDR3 is 15 residues. CDR3 nucleotides: TGTGCCAGCAGTTACTTACGGAGCTCCTACAATGAGCAGTTCTTC. This gives the protein CASSYLRSSYNEQFF.

This clonotype has ten or more counts. V usage is TRBV7-6 and J usage is TRBJ2-6; TRBD2 might be the D (6 bases). Germline V gene sequence: CDR1 SGHVS, CDR2 FNYEAQ. The CDR3 sequence is 15 residues long. V lost 5 bases and J lost 0, with 8 bases in between. The CDR3 sequence: CASSRGASGANVLTF. CDR3 bases: TGTGCCAGCAGCCGCGGGGCCTCTGGGGCCAACGTCCTGACTTTC.

The table lists this clonotype with many counts. In DNA, the CDR3 is TGTGCCAGCAGCCCTACGACAGGACCAAATCAGCCCCAGCATTTT. Amino acids: CASSPTTGPNQPQHF. V gene TRBV7-2 combines with J gene TRBJ1-5, with a tentative D call TRBD1 (6 bases). Trimming cost V 5 bases and J 4 bases, with 15 bases left between them. The CDR3 covers 15 residues. In germline, CDR1 is SGHTA, CDR2 FQGNSA.

The rearrangement uses TRBV19 and TRBJ2-1; unclear D gene. V lost 8 bases, J lost 2 bases, and 22 bases lay in between. The length of the CDR3 is 17 residues. Germline V CDR1 and CDR2: LNHDA, SQIVND (reference sequence). Written as DNA, the CDR3 is TGTGCCAGTCGGGCACCCGGAGAGGTCTATCCCTACAATGAGCAGTTCTTC. Translating gives CASRAPGEVYPYNEQFF.

This chain joins TRBV2 and TRBJ1-4; D gene uncertain. CDR3 length: 13 amino acids. V lost 6 bases, J lost 5 bases, and 10 bases lay in between. CDR1 is SNHLY, CDR2 FYNNEI, per germline. The CDR3 region is CASSSPLNEKLFF. The CDR3 nucleotides are TGTGCCAGCAGCAGTCCCCTAAATGAAAAACTGTTTTTT.

The genes are TRBV4-3 and TRBJ2-7, with TRBD1 as a possible D gene (6 bases). V was clipped by 0 bases and J by 0 bases, with 12 bases between them. The CDR3 totals 16 residues. Germline loops: CDR1 LGHNA, CDR2 YSLEER. CDR3: CASSQDDRTRSYEQYF. The CDR3 DNA reads TGCGCCAGCAGCCAAGATGACAGGACCCGCTCCTACGAGCAGTACTTC.

This clonotype has just a few counts. V is TRBV13 and J is TRBJ1-2, with unresolved D. Germline V gene lookup returns CDR1 PRHDT and CDR2 FYEKMQ (reference sequence). CDR3 length equals 15 residues. V dropped 5 bases and J dropped 8 bases, with 21 bases sitting between them. The CDR3 region is CASSDPGDGDDGYTF. The CDR3 nucleotides are TGTGCCAGCAGCGACCCCGGAGACGGAGATGACGGCTACACCTTC. The variable domain in full, completed from reference TRBV13 and TRBJ1-2, reads AAGVIQSPRHLIKEKRETATLKCYPIPRHDTVYWYQQGPGQDPQFLISFYEKMQSDKGSIPDRFSAQQFSDYHSELNMSSLELGDSALYFCASSDPGDGDDGYTFGSGTRLTVV.

This clonotype was recorded a few times. This chain uses TRBV12-3 or TRBV12-4 with TRBJ1-2; 7 bases are a match to TRBD1. J gave up 7 bases and V 4 bases, and 12 bases lay outside the gene matches. This CDR3 is built from 15 residues. The CDR3 sequence: CASSSPPDRDSGYTF. The CDR3, as DNA: TGTGCCAGCAGTTCGCCGCCCGACAGGGATAGTGGCTACACCTTC.

V and J are TRBV28 and TRBJ2-2; 10 nucleotides line up with TRBD1. The trim removed 3 bases at V and 2 bases at J, leaving 12 bases unmatched. Per germline, CDR1 MDHEN and CDR2 SYDVKM. The CDR3 covers 19 residues. The CDR3 is CASSLPLAGTGVNTGELFF. DNA of the CDR3: TGTGCCAGCAGTTTGCCTCTTGCCGGGACAGGGGTAAACACCGGGGAGCTGTTTTTT.

About this clonotype: Compared with germline, one end of the junction differs, possibly owing to a read error. CDR3 in amino acids: CVSSLDRGGTEAFF. As DNA, the CDR3 is TGTGTCAGCAGTCTGGACAGGGGGGGGACTGAAGCTTTCTTT. This rearrangement joins TRBV27 to TRBJ1-1, with TRBD1 matching over 10 bases. This CDR3 spans 14 amino acids. Germline V lookup: CDR1 MNHEY, CDR2 SMNVEV (reference sequence).

This chain links TRBV15 with TRBJ2-7; D is possibly TRBD1 or TRBD2 (6 bases each). Trimming took off 4 bases at V and 1 base at J, with 11 bases between the two ends. Looked up from germline, CDR1 is LNHNV and CDR2 is YYDKDF (reference sequence). The CDR3 has 14 amino acids. CDR3 sequence: CATSTEGVSYEQYF. CDR3 sequence (DNA): TGTGCCACCAGCACGGAGGGGGTGTCCTACGAGCAGTACTTC.

This sequence joins TRBV5-1 and TRBJ2-7; D is unresolved. The CDR3 consists of 14 residues. Germline CDR1 is SGHRS and CDR2 is YFSETQ. V was trimmed by 4 bases and J by 4 bases, leaving 15 bases between them. The CDR3: CASSLDMGPYEQYF. As DNA, the CDR3 is TGCGCCAGCAGCCTCGATATGGGCCCGTACGAGCAGTACTTC.

This clonotype was picked up a small number of times. CDR3 nucleotides: TGTGCCAGCAGCTTAGCACTAGCGGGGGGTCGAGAGACCCAGTACTTC. Its translation is CASSLALAGGRETQYF. The V call is TRBV11-2, the J call TRBJ2-5, with TRBD2 matching 12 bases. The CDR3 is 16 amino acids. Germline V gives CDR1 SGHAT, CDR2 FQNNGV. V trimming: 1 base; J trimming: 4 bases; junction bases outside the gene matches: 4.

Notes on this clonotype: A read error is possible here, since a much larger clone lies one base away. The genes are TRBV7-9 and TRBJ2-7; possible D gene TRBD1, 7 bases. CDR3 length equals 14 residues. The germline gives CDR1 SEHNR, CDR2 FQNEAQ (reference sequence). Trimming left V 5 bases short and J 5 bases short, with 16 bases between. The CDR3 sequence is CASSPRQGGDEQYF. DNA of the CDR3: TGTGCCAGCAGCCCGCGACAGGGCGGGGACGAGCAGTACTTC.

The chain joins TRBV7-9 to TRBJ1-5, with D maybe TRBD1 (5 bases). The CDR3 extends over 15 amino acids. The germline gives CDR1 SEHNR, CDR2 FQNEAQ (reference sequence). Trimming took 2 bases from V and 2 from J, leaving 10 bases between them. Here the CDR3 DNA reads TGTGCCAGCAGCTTACAGGGTATTGGCAATCAGCCCCAGCATTTT. This sequence encodes CASSLQGIGNQPQHF.

The rearrangement links TRBV29-1 to TRBJ1-1; the D gene is possibly TRBD1 (5 bases). The CDR3 has 12 residues. Germline loops: CDR1 SQVTM, CDR2 ANQGSEA. The V end lost 7 bases, the J end lost 10 bases, and 19 bases lay between the germline ends. The CDR3 nucleotides read TGCAGCGCTAAGGACGCTCGGGGGTTAGCTTTCTTT. This codes for CSAKDARGLAFF.